These 15 T cell receptor beta chains were all obtained from the same sample, sequenced in a study of response to subunit inactivated influenza vaccine. TCRdb fed the RT-PCR reads into MiXCR, producing one record per CDR3 protein. Here the sample spans around 200,000 distinct CDR3 sequences, nearly 9.5% being singletons. This material consisted of non-naive T cells sorted from PBMCs, taken on the day of vaccination. The receptors come from a man in his fifties who received an inactivated influenza vaccine.

This clonotype occurred a few times. The chain has TRBV27 and TRBJ1-2; 8 nucleotides align to TRBD1. This CDR3 comprises 16 residues. V lost 5 bases to trimming and J lost 4 bases; unmatched junction nucleotides: 12. Germline values: CDR1 MNHEY, CDR2 SMNVEV (reference sequence). In DNA, the CDR3 is TGTGCCAGCAGTCCGACCGCGGGACAGGCCTTCTATGGCTACACCTTC. Its translation: CASSPTAGQAFYGYTF.

This clonotype was observed a handful of times. V is TRBV4-1 and J is TRBJ2-3, with a possible D match to TRBD1 (5 bases). The CDR3 has 15 amino acids. Looked up from germline, CDR1 is MGHRA and CDR2 is YSYEKL. V dropped 0 bases and J dropped 9 bases, with 16 bases sitting between them. CDR3 residues: CASSQDQGPVTTQYF. The CDR3 DNA follows: TGCGCCAGCAGCCAAGATCAGGGCCCCGTGACGACGCAGTATTTT.

Many counts were recorded for this clonotype. The genes are TRBV9 and TRBJ2-1, with D unresolved. The CDR3 length is 15 residues. The V gene's germline CDR1 is SGDLS and CDR2 YYNGEE. V dropped 2 bases and J dropped 4 bases, with 13 bases sitting between them. The CDR3 region is CASSVGGGAYNEQFF. In nucleotides, the CDR3 is TGTGCCAGCAGCGTCGGTGGCGGAGCTTACAATGAGCAGTTCTTC.

About this clonotype itself: The junction does not match germline at one end; this may be a read error. CDR3 DNA sequence: TGCAGTGCTACTGACCGGGAGCGCGGGGGCAACGTCCTGACTTTC. Residues: CSATDRERGGNVLTF. The V and J genes are TRBV20-1 and TRBJ2-6; 7 bases map to TRBD2. In germline, CDR1 is DFQATT, CDR2 SNEGSKA (reference sequence). CDR3 length: 15 amino acids.

This chain connects TRBV14 to TRBJ2-7; unclear D gene. The V gene's germline CDR1 is SGHDN and CDR2 FVKESK. The CDR3 contains 12 residues. Between the trimmed V and J ends, which lost 0 bases and 6 bases, there was a span of 6 bases. CDR3 in amino acids: CASSQDFTEQYF. In DNA form, the CDR3 reads TGTGCCAGCAGCCAAGATTTTACCGAGCAGTACTTC.

A few counts support this clonotype. The gene calls are TRBV12-3 or TRBV12-4 and TRBJ2-5, with 10 bases fitting TRBD2. The V gene end was trimmed by 6 bases and the J gene end by 2 bases; junction bases not matched to a gene: 3. The CDR3 contains 14 residues. CDR3 nucleotides: TGTGCCAGCAGGGGAGCGGGAGGGCAAGAGACCCAGTACTTC. Translated: CASRGAGGQETQYF.

The chain employs TRBV7-9 and TRBJ2-7, with a tentative D call TRBD1 (6 bases). CDR3 length: 12 amino acids. Germline V gene sequence: CDR1 SEHNR, CDR2 FQNEAQ (reference sequence). Trimming took 3 bases from V and 5 from J, leaving 8 bases between them. CDR3: CASSFNRDEQYF. The CDR3 coding sequence is TGTGCCAGCAGCTTTAACAGGGACGAGCAGTACTTC.

In its sample, this clonotype was seen many times. The chain links TRBV20-1 to TRBJ2-2, with D unclear. V was shortened by 1 base and J by 2 bases, with 5 bases between the two germline ends. There are 13 residues in the CDR3. The V gene's germline CDR1 is DFQATT and CDR2 SNEGSKA (reference sequence). CDR3 coding DNA: TGCAGTGCTAGAGTTCCCAACACCGGGGAGCTGTTTTTT. It encodes CSARVPNTGELFF.

The V call is TRBV27, the J call TRBJ2-3, with 13 bases matching TRBD2. This CDR3 spans 14 amino acids. V was pared by 5 bases and J by 6 bases, with 2 bases of the junction left unmatched. Germline CDR1 is MNHEY and CDR2 is SMNVEV (reference sequence). The CDR3 bases are TGTGCCAGCAGTCCGGGACTAGCGGGGGATACGCAGTATTTT. As protein: CASSPGLAGDTQYF.

V and J are TRBV4-1 and TRBJ2-3, with a possible D match to TRBD2 (5 bases). V lost 2 bases and J lost 0, with 15 bases in between. Germline V gene sequence: CDR1 MGHRA, CDR2 YSYEKL. This CDR3 contains 17 residues. CDR3 loop: CASSQPPGLSSTDTQYF. The DNA for the CDR3 is TGCGCCAGCAGCCAACCTCCGGGATTGTCTAGCACAGATACGCAGTATTTT.

This clonotype was seen only a few times. V is TRBV12-3 or TRBV12-4 and J is TRBJ2-3; unclear D gene. The CDR3 has 12 residues. The V and J ends lost 2 bases and 4 bases respectively, with 4 bases between them. This chain's CDR3 is CASSLQADTQYF. CDR3 sequence (DNA): TGTGCCAGCAGTTTACAGGCAGATACGCAGTATTTT.

The rearrangement joins TRBV7-2 to TRBJ2-1, with 10 bases lining up with TRBD2. This CDR3 has 16 amino acids. CDR1 and CDR2 (germline): SGHTA, FQGNSA. V was pared by 0 bases and J by 6 bases, with 5 bases of the junction left unmatched. The CDR3 sequence is CASSLASGRGLNEQFF. CDR3 in DNA: TGTGCCAGCAGCTTAGCCAGCGGGAGGGGGCTCAATGAGCAGTTCTTC.

The chain joins TRBV9 to TRBJ2-1; tentatively, D is TRBD2 (5 bases). V gave up 0 bases and J gave up 6 bases, with 10 bases separating them. The germline CDR1 and CDR2 sequences are SGDLS and YYNGEE. The CDR3 has 14 amino acids. CDR3 nucleotides: TGTGCCAGCAGCGTAGTGGACTCATTCAATGAGCAGTTCTTC. The encoded protein is CASSVVDSFNEQFF.

This clonotype was seen only a few times. V and J are TRBV6-1 and TRBJ2-2; 8 nucleotides match TRBD1. The germline V gene encodes CDR1 MNHNS and CDR2 SASEGT. V was pared by 6 bases and J by 2 bases, with 8 bases of the junction left unmatched. CDR3 length: 16 amino acids. As DNA, the CDR3 is TGTGCCAGCAGACCCCGGACAGGGTATAACACCGGGGAGCTGTTTTTT. Protein: CASRPRTGYNTGELFF.

The V call is TRBV27, the J call TRBJ2-2; maybe TRBD1 (7 bases). With 2 bases removed from V and 5 bases from J, the gap between germline ends came to 12 bases. Germline CDR1 reads MNHEY; CDR2 reads SMNVEV (reference sequence). The CDR3 is 15 residues long. CDR3 region: CASSLGGGGTGELFF. CDR3 nucleotide sequence: TGTGCCAGCAGTTTAGGAGGGGGCGGGACCGGGGAGCTGTTTTTT.